The 31 T cell receptor beta chains listed next were all sequenced from one sample in a study of cytomegalovirus exposure and HLA in healthy donors. The PCR ran on 60 Vbeta and 13 Jbeta primers. The assay was immunoSEQ multiplex PCR, and TCRdb's table has in-frame clones only and misses some. The repertoire includes about 97,000 clones, 55% to 80% of them detected once, and approximately 4.3% sits in the top ten. Sequenced material: PBMCs. All receptors derive from a human donor in good health.

This chain connects TRBV10-3 to TRBJ2-3; possibly TRBD2 for D (7 bases). The V end was cut by 4 bases, the J end by 5 bases, with 16 bases between. The CDR3 is made up of 15 amino acids. The germline gives CDR1 ENHRY, CDR2 SYGVKD. The CDR3 protein is CAISGEGGREDTQYF. The CDR3 nucleotides read TGTGCCATCAGTGGTGAGGGGGGGCGTGAAGATACGCAGTATTTT.

The chain recombines TRBV7-9 with TRBJ1-4; TRBD1 agrees at 9 bases. Germline V gives CDR1 SEHNR, CDR2 FQNEAQ (reference sequence). This CDR3 is built from 12 residues. After removal of 3 bases from V and 13 bases from J, the junction contained 3 bases not matched to a gene. Here the CDR3 reads CASSLGQGGLFF. The CDR3 nucleotides read TGTGCCAGCAGCTTGGGACAGGGCGGACTGTTTTTT. Based on the CDR3 plus reference TRBV7-9 and TRBJ1-4, the full variable domain is DTGVSQNPRHKITKRGQNVTFRCDPISEHNRLYWYRQTLGQGPEFLTYFQNEAQLEKSRLLSDRFSAERPKGSFSTLEIQRTEQGDSAMYLCASSLGQGGLFFGSGTQLSVL.

The rearrangement joins TRBV6-5 to TRBJ2-6, with D uncertain. CDR1 is MNHEY and CDR2 is SVGAGI in the germline V gene. Trimming took 1 base from V and 0 from J, leaving 4 bases between them. The CDR3 runs 15 residues. For the CDR3, the DNA is TGTGCCAGCAGTTACTTAAACTCTGGGGCCAACGTCCTGACTTTC. Amino acids: CASSYLNSGANVLTF.

J is TRBJ1-2 and V is TRBV29-1, with D maybe TRBD1 (6 bases). CDR1 and CDR2 (germline): SQVTM, ANQGSEA. The CDR3 contains 12 residues. V was pared by 6 bases and J by 3 bases, with 11 bases between. The CDR3 loop reads CSVPGDYYGYTF. For the CDR3, the DNA is TGCAGCGTCCCAGGGGATTACTATGGCTACACCTTC.

V is TRBV19 and J is TRBJ2-1; the D gene is possibly TRBD1 (5 bases). Trimming took off 4 bases at V and 4 bases at J, with 11 bases between the two ends. The CDR3 has 14 amino acids. The V gene's germline CDR1 is LNHDA and CDR2 SQIVND (reference sequence). This chain's CDR3 is CASSTSTVYNEQFF. CDR3 bases: TGTGCCAGTAGTACTTCGACAGTTTACAATGAGCAGTTCTTC.

This chain joins TRBV28 and TRBJ2-6, with D possibly TRBD2 on 6 matching bases. The CDR3 consists of 17 residues. V gave up 3 bases and J gave up 0 bases, with 12 bases separating them. CDR1 is MDHEN and CDR2 is SYDVKM in the germline V gene. CDR3 bases: TGTGCCAGCAGTTTCTTAATGCGGGGCTCTGGGGCCAACGTCCTGACTTTC. Its protein is CASSFLMRGSGANVLTF.

The chain combines TRBV25-1 with TRBJ2-7; D perhaps matches TRBD1 (6 bases). Germline lookup yields CDR1 MGHDK and CDR2 SYGVNS. The CDR3 is 14 amino acids. Trimming pared 2 bases from V and 3 bases from J, leaving 11 bases between. CDR3 nucleotide sequence: TGTGCCAGCAGTGAACCAGGGGTGAGCTACGAGCAGTACTTC. As protein: CASSEPGVSYEQYF.

The chain has TRBV7-6 and TRBJ2-7; the D gene is possibly TRBD1 (5 bases). The CDR3 length is 13 residues. V was cut by 3 bases and J by 2 bases, with 8 bases left in between. The germline CDR1 and CDR2 sequences are SGHVS and FNYEAQ. The CDR3: CASSFSGTYEQYF. The CDR3 nucleotides read TGTGCCAGCAGCTTTTCAGGGACCTACGAGCAGTACTTC.

This clone has only a few counts. This chain links TRBV7-8 with TRBJ2-3, with no clear D. The CDR3 is made up of 13 amino acids. V lost 0 bases, J lost 6 bases, and 7 bases lay in between. The germline gives CDR1 SGHVS, CDR2 FQNEAQ. As DNA, the CDR3 is TGTGCCAGCAGCTTAGCGGCTGTTGATACGCAGTATTTT. This encodes CASSLAAVDTQYF.

This clone has only a few counts. The V and J genes are TRBV29-1 and TRBJ2-3; no clear D. The CDR3 loop spans 13 amino acids. Trimming removed 8 bases at V and 0 bases at J, with 12 bases between. Per germline, CDR1 SQVTM and CDR2 ANQGSEA. CDR3 sequence reads: CSPSGPSTDTQYF. CDR3 nucleotide sequence: TGCAGCCCGAGTGGTCCCAGCACAGATACGCAGTATTTT.

The chain employs TRBV19 and TRBJ1-2; no clear D gene. Per germline, CDR1 LNHDA and CDR2 SQIVND (reference sequence). V was trimmed by 3 bases and J by 3 bases, leaving 8 bases between them. The CDR3 length is 13 residues. In DNA form, the CDR3 reads TGTGCCAGTAGTATTTATGGAGACTATGGCTACACCTTC. It encodes CASSIYGDYGYTF.

The rearrangement joins TRBV11-2 to TRBJ2-2; possible D gene TRBD2, 6 bases. V was cut by 4 bases and J by 5 bases, with 20 bases left in between. The CDR3 is made up of 17 amino acids. Germline-derived CDR1 and CDR2 are SGHAT and FQNNGV. The CDR3, as DNA: TGTGCCAGCAGCTCGGTAGCCGGGGGAGGAAGGACCGGGGAGCTGTTTTTT. Translated, it gives CASSSVAGGGRTGELFF. Using reference TRBV11-2 and TRBJ2-2 for the parts outside the CDR3, the full variable domain is EAGVAQSPRYKIIEKRQSVAFWCNPISGHATLYWYQQILGQGPKLLIQFQNNGVVDDSQLPKDRFSAERLKGVDSTLKIQPAKLEDSAVYLCASSSVAGGGRTGELFFGEGSRLTVL.

The table lists this clone with a count of one. The chain carries TRBV27 and TRBJ2-7; 10 bases match TRBD2. Trimming at V came to 4 bases and at J to 6 bases, leaving 6 bases not matched to a gene. Germline CDR1 is MNHEY and CDR2 is SMNVEV (reference sequence). The CDR3 is 14 amino acids. The CDR3 DNA reads as TGTGCCAGCAGTTCTCTAGCGGGAGTGGGCGAGCAGTACTTC. As protein: CASSSLAGVGEQYF.

V usage is TRBV7-8 and J usage is TRBJ1-3; 8 bases match TRBD1. There are 19 residues in the CDR3. Per germline, CDR1 SGHVS and CDR2 FQNEAQ. V lost 6 bases, J lost 2 bases, and 18 bases stayed unmatched. This CDR3 is CASRSKPGQAAQAGNTIYF. The CDR3 bases are TGTGCCAGCAGATCCAAACCGGGACAGGCAGCCCAAGCTGGAAACACCATATATTTT. Together with reference TRBV7-8 and TRBJ1-3, the CDR3 gives the full variable domain: GAGVSQSPRYKVAKRGQDVALRCDPISGHVSLFWYQQALGQGPEFLTYFQNEAQLDKSGLPSDRFFAERPEGSVSTLKIQRTQQEDSAVYLCASRSKPGQAAQAGNTIYFGEGSWLTVV.

This clone was seen only a few times. The rearrangement joins TRBV27 to TRBJ2-5, with 9 bases matching TRBD1. The CDR3 totals 16 residues. Germline CDR1 reads MNHEY; CDR2 reads SMNVEV (reference sequence). V shed 6 bases and J 5 bases; nucleotides not matched to a gene: 13. The CDR3 nucleotides are TGTGCCAGCAGCCCGGACAGGGGTGAAGGTGCGGAGACCCAGTACTTC. It specifies CASSPDRGEGAETQYF.

The genes are TRBV5-1 and TRBJ2-3; 9 bases are a match to TRBD2. Per germline, CDR1 SGHRS and CDR2 YFSETQ. J was trimmed by 0 bases and V by 3 bases; bases with no gene match: 2. This CDR3 has 15 residues. In DNA, the CDR3 is TGCGCCAGCAGCTCGGGACTAGCTAGCACAGATACGCAGTATTTT. This encodes CASSSGLASTDTQYF.

Only a few counts were recorded for this clone. The CDR3 DNA reads TGTGCCAGCAGCCGTACTAGCGTACACATGGGGAACGAGCAGTACTTC. Its protein product is CASSRTSVHMGNEQYF. The genes are TRBV5-8 and TRBJ2-7; TRBD2 aligns across 7 bases. The CDR3 runs to 16 residues. After removal of 4 bases from V and 5 bases from J, the junction contained 15 bases not matched to a gene. The germline gives CDR1 SGHTS, CDR2 YDEGEE.

This clone was seen a handful of times. The rearrangement joins TRBV13 to TRBJ1-3; D gene ambiguous. The CDR3 has 12 amino acids. Germline CDR1 reads PRHDT; CDR2 reads FYEKMQ (reference sequence). Trimming removed 5 bases from V and 4 bases from J, with 6 bases in between. The CDR3 sequence: CASSPRGNTIYF. The CDR3, as DNA: TGTGCCAGCAGCCCACGGGGAAACACCATATATTTT.

The chain employs TRBV21-1 and TRBJ2-7; the table's D call of TRBD2 was not tested on the DNA. TRBV21-1 is a documented pseudogene. The CDR3 totals 15 residues. The CDR3 region has the DNA TGTGCCAGCAGCAAAAACCTAGCGGGAGTCAGCGAGCAGTACTTC. Protein sequence: CASSKNLAGVSEQYF.

This sequence joins TRBV5-3 and TRBJ2-3; 16 bases match TRBD2. TRBV5-3 qualifies as an ORF whose function is uncertain. The CDR3 runs 19 residues. V lost 4 bases to trimming and J lost 2 bases; unmatched junction nucleotides: 10. The CDR3: CARSPGTSGRGSLTDTQYF. The CDR3 nucleotides read TGTGCCAGAAGCCCAGGGACTAGCGGGAGGGGGTCTCTCACAGATACGCAGTATTTT.

The chain uses TRBV19 and TRBJ1-1, with no clear D. This CDR3 is 12 amino acids long. Per the germline V gene, CDR1 is LNHDA and CDR2 is SQIVND (reference sequence). The V gene lost 10 bases and the J gene lost 4 bases, with 13 bases spanning the gap. CDR3 DNA sequence: TGTGCCACCGCGAGAGGATCCACTGAAGCTTTCTTT. Translation: CATARGSTEAFF. The full variable domain, with the rest looked up from reference TRBV19 and TRBJ1-1, is DGGITQSPKYLFRKEGQNVTLSCEQNLNHDAMYWYRQDPGQGLRLIYYSQIVNDFQKGDIAEGYSVSREKKESFPLTVTSAQKNPTAFYLCATARGSTEAFFGQGTRLTVV.

This clone has a handful of counts. J is TRBJ2-1 and V is TRBV29-1; perhaps TRBD2 as D (6 bases). Germline assignment: CDR1 SQVTM and CDR2 ANQGSEA. The CDR3 totals 14 residues. With 2 bases removed from V and 6 bases from J, the gap between germline ends came to 14 bases. CDR3 sequence: CSVEPGAVVNEQFF. CDR3 DNA sequence: TGCAGCGTTGAACCGGGAGCGGTGGTCAATGAGCAGTTCTTC.

This clone has only a few counts. V and J are TRBV6-1 and TRBJ2-5, with 9 bases matching TRBD2. The end of the DNA fits TRBJ2-7 better, so the J call may be wrong. The germline V gene encodes CDR1 MNHNS and CDR2 SASEGT. The CDR3 is 15 amino acids. The CDR3 nucleotides are TGTGCCAGCAGTCCTATAGTAGCGGGAGTAGACGAGCAGTACTTC. This codes for CASSPIVAGVDEQYF.

This chain uses TRBV4-2 with TRBJ1-2; 11 bases fit TRBD1. Germline values: CDR1 LGHNA, CDR2 YNFKEQ. J lost 2 bases, V lost 2 bases, and 4 bases had no gene match. The length of the CDR3 is 16 residues. The CDR3 loop reads CASSQPGDRGNYGYTF. Written as DNA, the CDR3 is TGTGCCAGCAGCCAACCAGGGGACAGGGGGAACTATGGCTACACCTTC.

The chain combines TRBV14 with TRBJ2-7; TRBD1 matches at 9 bases. This CDR3 contains 15 residues. The J segment lost 5 bases and the V segment lost 4 bases, leaving 9 bases of the junction unmatched. CDR1 and CDR2 (germline): SGHDN, FVKESK. The CDR3 DNA reads TGTGCCAGCAGCCGAATACAGGGGGCACGGGACGAGCAGTACTTC. Protein: CASSRIQGARDEQYF.

The V gene is TRBV2, the J gene TRBJ2-2; TRBD1 matches at 12 bases. This CDR3 has 15 residues. The germline gives CDR1 SNHLY, CDR2 FYNNEI. The V gene end was trimmed by 5 bases and the J gene end by 6 bases; junction bases not matched to a gene: 4. The CDR3 is CASSTRDRGPGELFF. DNA of the CDR3: TGTGCCAGCAGTACCCGGGACAGGGGGCCCGGGGAGCTGTTTTTT.

This clone was counted only a few times. The genes are TRBV4-2 and TRBJ1-2; D is unresolved. Germline CDR1 reads LGHNA; CDR2 reads YNFKEQ. The V and J ends lost 1 base and 0 bases respectively, with 9 bases between them. The CDR3 loop spans 15 amino acids. For the CDR3, the DNA is TGTGCCAGCAGCCAAGGACGGGAACCTAACTATGGCTACACCTTC. Translation: CASSQGREPNYGYTF.

J is TRBJ2-2 and V is TRBV4-1, with 8 bases lining up with TRBD2. Germline V gives CDR1 MGHRA, CDR2 YSYEKL. This CDR3 is 17 amino acids long. V shed 3 bases and J 0 bases; nucleotides not matched to a gene: 6. Written as DNA, the CDR3 is TGCGCCAGCAGCCAGGAGACTAGCGCCCCGAACACCGGGGAGCTGTTTTTT. Translating gives CASSQETSAPNTGELFF.

The CDR3 protein is CASSKTRAKNIQYF. DNA of the CDR3: TGTGCCAGCAGCAAGACAAGAGCCAAAAACATTCAGTACTTC. The rearrangement uses TRBV9 and TRBJ2-4; D uncertain. CDR1 and CDR2 from the germline V gene are SGDLS and YYNGEE. The CDR3 totals 14 residues. The germline V and J ends were trimmed by 4 bases and 0 bases, with 8 bases remaining between them.

The rearrangement joins TRBV29-1 to TRBJ2-3, with 10 bases identical to TRBD1. Trimming removed 7 bases from V and 4 bases from J; junction bases left unmatched: 11. The CDR3 spans 15 residues. Germline lookup yields CDR1 SQVTM and CDR2 ANQGSEA. The CDR3 DNA reads TGCAGCGCCCTCCCGGGACAGGGGTCGTCAGATACGCAGTATTTT. Protein: CSALPGQGSSDTQYF.

This clone was observed a single time. This chain uses TRBV2 with TRBJ2-7; 12 bases align to TRBD1. Germline CDR1 and CDR2: SNHLY and FYNNEI. J gave up 2 bases and V 4 bases, and 3 bases lay outside the gene matches. This CDR3 contains 15 residues. CDR3 sequence: CASSVGTGGAYEQYF. The CDR3 nucleotides are TGTGCCAGCAGTGTAGGGACAGGGGGCGCCTACGAGCAGTACTTC.